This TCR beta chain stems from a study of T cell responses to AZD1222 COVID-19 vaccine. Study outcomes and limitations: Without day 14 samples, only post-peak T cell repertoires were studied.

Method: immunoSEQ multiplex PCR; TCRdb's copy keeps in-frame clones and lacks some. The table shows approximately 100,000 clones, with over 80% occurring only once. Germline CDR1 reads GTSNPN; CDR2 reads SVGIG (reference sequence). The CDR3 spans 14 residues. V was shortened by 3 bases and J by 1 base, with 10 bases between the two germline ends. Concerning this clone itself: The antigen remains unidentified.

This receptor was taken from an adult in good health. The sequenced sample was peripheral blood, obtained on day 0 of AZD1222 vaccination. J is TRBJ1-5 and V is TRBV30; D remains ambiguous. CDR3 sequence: CAWSQPFSNQPQHF. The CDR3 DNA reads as TGTGCCTGGAGCCAGCCATTCAGCAATCAGCCCCAGCATTTT.